Listed below are T cell receptor beta chains from one sample, sequenced in a study of technical replicates of blood from a handful of donors. Method: immunoSEQ multiplex PCR; TCRdb's copy keeps in-frame clones and lacks some. The data hold more than 65,000 clones, with approximately 96% observed a single time. Input material: T cells isolated from PBMCs. Source of these receptors: a human donor in good health. Both conserved end residues are part of each CDR3. Fields, in order: V gene, CDR3 protein.

V: TRBV28; CDR3: CASREGGRIDEQFF
V: TRBV5-4; CDR3: CASSSGGEPGFTSTDTQYF
V: TRBV7-2; CDR3: CASSLGLQVGTEAFF
V: TRBV7-3; CDR3: CASSKDRGPYEQYF
V: TRBV28; CDR3: CASSSGQGNNQPQHF
V: TRBV6-5; CDR3: CASSFSREFGELFF
V: TRBV9; CDR3: CASSVDIASGNTIYF
V: TRBV11-1; CDR3: CASSLGTVNTEAFF
V: TRBV29-1; CDR3: CSVAGGAGNTIYF
V: TRBV6-1; CDR3: CASTLAEGLNEQFF
V: TRBV19; CDR3: CASSIDLSYEQYF
V: TRBV5-4; CDR3: CASSLALSQQFF
V: TRBV4-1; CDR3: CASTHSRAYNEQFF
V: TRBV6-5; CDR3: CASKLQGADDEKLFF
V: TRBV7-3; CDR3: CASSAVTGSEAFF
V: TRBV5-4; CDR3: CASSSDRASNYGYTF
V: TRBV6-9; CDR3: CASSYLGDQPQHF
V: TRBV5-1; CDR3: CASSKGQGANTEAFF
V: TRBV6-5; CDR3: CASSQGVDTEAFF
V: TRBV29-1; CDR3: CSVKTGSGEKLFF
V: TRBV9; CDR3: CASSVAGLNEQFF